This passage covers 29 T cell receptor beta chains from one sample sequenced in a study of blood T cell repertoires in COVID-19. The protocol was immunoSEQ multiplex PCR, while the TCRdb copy is restricted to in-frame clones and leaves out a portion. This sample carries about 94,000 clones, around 81% of them seen once, and the ten largest clones take roughly 6.2%. Sequencing was performed on peripheral blood. These receptors were collected from a man in his sixties with acute or convalescent COVID-19.

CDR3 in DNA: TGTGCCAGTAGTATAGGGCAGACAAGAGCCGGGGAGCTGTTTTTT. Translation gives CASSIGQTRAGELFF. The chain joins TRBV19 to TRBJ2-2; no firm D call. The CDR3 covers 15 residues. V lost 1 base and J lost 6, with 12 bases in between. Germline V gene data show CDR1 as LNHDA and CDR2 as SQIVND (reference sequence).

The V and J genes are TRBV28 and TRBJ1-1; the D is unclear. The CDR3 length is 13 residues. Per the germline V gene, CDR1 is MDHEN and CDR2 is SYDVKM. With 4 bases removed from V and 4 bases from J, the gap between germline ends came to 10 bases. CDR3 sequence reads: CASSWETGTEAFF. In nucleotides, the CDR3 is TGTGCCAGCAGTTGGGAGACGGGCACTGAAGCTTTCTTT.

The rearrangement uses TRBV9 and TRBJ2-1, with TRBD2 matching 8 bases. From germline, CDR1 is SGDLS and CDR2 YYNGEE. J was trimmed by 2 bases and V by 3 bases; bases with no gene match: 7. This CDR3 is 16 amino acids long. The CDR3 here is CASSAVGAGAYNEQFF. CDR3 DNA: TGTGCCAGCAGCGCCGTAGGAGCGGGGGCCTACAATGAGCAGTTCTTC.

The J gene is TRBJ1-1, the V gene TRBV7-9; the match to TRBD1 covers 7 bases. This CDR3 has 16 amino acids. J lost 0 bases, V lost 6 bases, and 10 bases had no gene match. CDR1 is SEHNR and CDR2 is FQNEAQ in the germline V gene (reference sequence). The CDR3 here is CASRNTGAGMNTEAFF. The CDR3 DNA sequence: TGTGCCAGCAGGAACACAGGGGCGGGGATGAACACTGAAGCTTTCTTT.

This clone was found once. The genes are TRBV5-1 and TRBJ2-3, with a tentative D call TRBD1 (6 bases). The CDR3 runs to 16 residues. The germline V gene encodes CDR1 SGHRS and CDR2 YFSETQ. V was clipped by 0 bases and J by 4 bases, with 15 bases between them. The CDR3 here is CASSLAVRGYADTQYF. CDR3 DNA sequence: TGCGCCAGCAGCTTGGCCGTCAGGGGATACGCAGATACGCAGTATTTT.

The chain is built from TRBV7-9 and TRBJ2-7, with D perhaps matching TRBD1 (5 bases). CDR3 length equals 12 residues. V was pared by 5 bases and J by 6 bases, with 11 bases between. Germline CDR1 reads SEHNR; CDR2 reads FQNEAQ (reference sequence). The CDR3 DNA reads as TGTGCCAGCAGCCTAGACAGTCTCGAGCAGTACTTC. The encoded protein is CASSLDSLEQYF.

This chain's CDR3 is CASSPRGLGTEAFF. DNA for the CDR3: TGTGCCAGCTCCCCCAGGGGGCTGGGCACTGAAGCTTTCTTT. This chain joins TRBV6-5 and TRBJ1-1, with 8 positions matching TRBD1. The CDR3 runs 14 residues. CDR1 is MNHEY, CDR2 SVGAGI, per germline. V dropped 8 bases and J dropped 4; count of bases not matched to a gene: 9.

The chain couples TRBV14 to TRBJ1-2, with TRBD1 matching over 7 bases. This CDR3 contains 14 residues. The ends lost 2 bases at V and 7 bases at J; junction bases unmatched: 7. Germline V gives CDR1 SGHDN, CDR2 FVKESK. CDR3 loop: CASSQTGVYGGYTF. In DNA form, the CDR3 reads TGTGCCAGCAGCCAAACAGGGGTGTATGGTGGCTACACCTTC.

The rearrangement joins TRBV7-9 to TRBJ1-3; the D gene is possibly TRBD1 (5 bases). This CDR3 region has 15 residues. Germline V gene lookup returns CDR1 SEHNR and CDR2 FQNEAQ (reference sequence). The V and J ends lost 6 bases and 0 bases respectively, with 12 bases between them. In nucleotides, the CDR3 is TGTGCCAGCAGGGCGCCGGGACTCTCTGGAAACACCATATATTTT. It yields the protein CASRAPGLSGNTIYF.

The V gene is TRBV5-4, the J gene TRBJ1-2, with 7 nucleotides matching TRBD1. V shed 4 bases, J shed 2 bases, and the junction held 5 bases outside the gene matches. Germline values: CDR1 SGHNT, CDR2 YYREEE (reference sequence). This CDR3 spans 14 amino acids. The CDR3 coding sequence is TGTGCCAGCAGCAGGGACAGCTTAAACTATGGCTACACCTTC. Amino acid sequence: CASSRDSLNYGYTF.

The chain is built from TRBV9 and TRBJ1-5, with 10 bases that match TRBD1. V was clipped by 4 bases and J by 6 bases; unmatched bases: 4. Germline V gives CDR1 SGDLS, CDR2 YYNGEE. This CDR3 is 14 amino acids long. CDR3 bases: TGTGCCAGCAGCCCCGGGACAGGGGCTCAGCCCCAGCATTTT. The encoded protein is CASSPGTGAQPQHF.

The V gene is TRBV9, the J gene TRBJ2-1; TRBD1 matches 9 bases. CDR1 SGDLS and CDR2 YYNGEE come from the germline V gene. The CDR3 is 16 amino acids. J was trimmed by 3 bases and V by 4 bases; bases with no gene match: 8. The CDR3 bases are TGTGCCAGCAGCTTCCCCCGGGACAGGGACTACAATGAGCAGTTCTTC. Translation gives CASSFPRDRDYNEQFF. The full variable domain, its missing parts supplied by reference TRBV9 and TRBJ2-1, is DSGVTQTPKHLITATGQRVTLRCSPRSGDLSVYWYQQSLDQGLQFLIQYYNGEERAKGNILERFSAQQFPDLHSELNLSSLELGDSALYFCASSFPRDRDYNEQFFGPGTRLTVL.

CDR3 nucleotides: TGTGCCAGCAGTGAACTGTACCCTCGGGACAGGGGGCACGAAAAACTGTTTTTT. Translated, it gives CASSELYPRDRGHEKLFF. V usage is TRBV25-1 and J usage is TRBJ1-4; 12 bases match TRBD1. The V gene's germline CDR1 is MGHDK and CDR2 SYGVNS. The CDR3 covers 18 residues. Unmatched junction bases numbered 12, after V lost 2 bases and J lost 8 bases.

This clone appeared once. The CDR3 DNA is TGTGCCAGCAGTGATCCAGGGCCCGAGCAGTACTTC. Translated: CASSDPGPEQYF. V and J are TRBV6-1 and TRBJ2-7, with a weak D call TRBD1 (5 bases). V was clipped by 3 bases and J by 6 bases, with 9 bases between them. CDR3 length equals 12 residues. Germline lookup yields CDR1 MNHNS and CDR2 SASEGT.

Only a few counts were recorded for this clone. The CDR3 spells CASTKTDKQGKNTEAFF. DNA for the CDR3: TGTGCCAGTACGAAAACGGATAAACAGGGCAAGAACACTGAAGCTTTCTTT. The J gene is TRBJ1-1, the V gene TRBV19; a possible D gene is TRBD1 (6 bases). CDR3 length: 17 residues. The germline V and J ends were trimmed by 7 bases and 1 base, with 22 bases remaining between them. CDR1 is LNHDA, CDR2 SQIVND, per germline (reference sequence).

This clone appeared many times. J is TRBJ1-1 and V is TRBV5-6; tentatively, D is TRBD1 (6 bases). The CDR3 runs 13 residues. The V end lost 5 bases, the J end lost 7 bases, and 15 bases lay between the germline ends. Germline lookup yields CDR1 SGHDT and CDR2 YYEEEE. The DNA of the CDR3 is TGTGCCAGCAGTCCCGGGACATTAGATGAAGCTTTCTTT. It yields the protein CASSPGTLDEAFF.

The rearrangement uses TRBV3-1 (or the pseudogene TRBV3-2) and TRBJ2-2; D gene unclear. The CDR3 sequence is 13 residues long. Germline CDR1 reads LGHDT; CDR2 reads YNNKEL (reference sequence). The ends were cut back, 4 bases at V and 8 bases at J, with 11 bases in the middle. The CDR3 loop is CASSLRSAGELFF. DNA of the CDR3: TGTGCCAGCAGCCTCCGGAGTGCAGGGGAGCTGTTTTTT.

V usage is TRBV6-2 or TRBV6-3 and J usage is TRBJ2-1, with D possibly being TRBD1 (5 bases). The CDR3 runs to 14 residues. The V and J ends lost 5 bases and 3 bases respectively, with 11 bases between them. Germline assignment: CDR1 MNHEY and CDR2 SVGEGT. This chain's CDR3 is CASSDSPLYNEQFF. As DNA, the CDR3 is TGTGCCAGCAGTGACAGCCCTCTCTACAATGAGCAGTTCTTC.

The rearrangement links TRBV4-1 to TRBJ1-5; D might be TRBD1 (5 bases). This CDR3 has 14 residues. Looked up from germline, CDR1 is MGHRA and CDR2 is YSYEKL. The V end was cut by 3 bases, the J end by 3 bases, with 9 bases between. Here the CDR3 reads CASSQGLYNQPQHF. For the CDR3, the DNA is TGCGCCAGCAGCCAGGGGCTCTACAATCAGCCCCAGCATTTT.

This clone came up once. The chain recombines TRBV13 with TRBJ1-1, with a tentative D call TRBD1 (6 bases). Trimming pared 5 bases from V and 4 bases from J, leaving 26 bases between. Germline V gene lookup returns CDR1 PRHDT and CDR2 FYEKMQ (reference sequence). The CDR3 runs 18 residues. Here the CDR3 reads CASSLSPPGGGEGTEAFF. The DNA for the CDR3 is TGTGCCAGCAGCCTCAGCCCTCCGGGTGGGGGCGAGGGCACTGAAGCTTTCTTT.

The chain couples TRBV12-5 to TRBJ1-5, with TRBD1 matching 7 bases. Losses at the gene ends were 2 bases for V and 1 base for J; bases not matched to a gene: 5. This CDR3 has 16 residues. Per the germline V gene, CDR1 is LGHNT and CDR2 is FRNRAP. This chain's CDR3 is CASGLRATGSNQPQHF. In DNA, the CDR3 is TGTGCTAGTGGTTTGCGAGCGACAGGGAGCAATCAGCCCCAGCATTTT.

The rearrangement links TRBV6-6 to TRBJ1-2; 9 bases align to TRBD1. Germline CDR1 reads MNHNY; CDR2 reads SVGAGI (reference sequence). CDR3 length: 13 residues. Trimming removed 7 bases from V and 7 bases from J; junction bases left unmatched: 7. CDR3 protein: CASIAGTGSGYTF. DNA for the CDR3: TGTGCCAGCATTGCCGGGACAGGGTCTGGCTACACCTTC.

The rearrangement joins TRBV13 to TRBJ2-5; D not resolved. CDR3 length: 13 residues. V lost 4 bases and J 1 base, leaving 7 bases between the germline ends. CDR1 is PRHDT and CDR2 is FYEKMQ in the germline V gene (reference sequence). The CDR3 is CASSWSGQETQYF. The CDR3 DNA sequence: TGTGCCAGCAGCTGGTCAGGCCAAGAGACCCAGTACTTC.

J is TRBJ1-5 and V is TRBV19; no firm D call. Germline-derived CDR1 and CDR2 are LNHDA and SQIVND (reference sequence). This CDR3 is built from 14 residues. V gave up 2 bases and J gave up 6 bases, with 11 bases separating them. For the CDR3, the DNA is TGTGCCAGTAGTATATCTGGAGGTGGTCAGCCCCAGCATTTT. Translation: CASSISGGGQPQHF.

The chain combines TRBV19 with TRBJ2-3; D call uncertain. The ends were cut back, 8 bases at V and 0 bases at J, with 18 bases in the middle. Per germline, CDR1 LNHDA and CDR2 SQIVND (reference sequence). This CDR3 contains 16 residues. The CDR3 DNA sequence: TGTGCCAGTGATGACACCCTCGGAAAGAGCACAGATACGCAGTATTTT. This sequence encodes CASDDTLGKSTDTQYF. The complete variable domain, with remaining parts taken from reference TRBV19 and TRBJ2-3, reads DGGITQSPKYLFRKEGQNVTLSCEQNLNHDAMYWYRQDPGQGLRLIYYSQIVNDFQKGDIAEGYSVSREKKESFPLTVTSAQKNPTAFYLCASDDTLGKSTDTQYFGPGTRLTVL.

The chain recombines TRBV23-1 with TRBJ1-3; D might be TRBD1 (5 bases). Being an ORF, TRBV23-1 has a function that is uncertain. V gave up 4 bases and J gave up 2 bases, with 9 bases separating them. CDR3 length: 14 amino acids. CDR3 in amino acids: CASSPGGPGNTIYF. CDR3 DNA sequence: TGCGCCAGCAGTCCCGGGGGTCCTGGAAACACCATATATTTT.

This chain uses TRBV6-2 or TRBV6-3 with TRBJ2-7, with 7 nucleotides matching TRBD1. The CDR3 consists of 13 residues. Germline V gene sequence: CDR1 MNHEY, CDR2 SVGEGT. Trimming cost V 6 bases and J 6 bases; bases outside gene matches: 8. Written as DNA, the CDR3 is TGTGCCAGCAGCTGGGTGAACAGGGGCGAGCAGTACTTC. It encodes CASSWVNRGEQYF.

J is TRBJ1-1 and V is TRBV9; D ambiguous. V dropped 3 bases and J dropped 2 bases, with 8 bases sitting between them. The V gene's germline CDR1 is SGDLS and CDR2 YYNGEE. The CDR3 sequence is 13 residues long. CDR3 bases: TGTGCCAGCAGCGGACAATTTAACACTGAAGCTTTCTTT. Translating gives CASSGQFNTEAFF.

This chain connects TRBV10-1 to TRBJ1-2; maybe TRBD1 (6 bases). V lost 2 bases and J 4 bases, leaving 11 bases between the germline ends. This CDR3 is 14 amino acids long. The germline V gene has CDR1 WNHNN and CDR2 SYGVQD (reference sequence). CDR3 region: CASSEGTGSYGYTF. The CDR3 nucleotides are TGCGCCAGCAGTGAGGGAACAGGGAGCTATGGCTACACCTTC.